Sequencing of this T cell receptor beta chain was carried out in a study of blood T cell repertoires in COVID-19. Looked up from germline, CDR1 is MDHEN and CDR2 is SYDVKM. With 4 bases removed from V and 9 bases from J, the gap between germline ends came to 10 bases. The CDR3 totals 12 residues. This table comes from immunoSEQ multiplex PCR, and its TCRdb copy is limited to in-frame clones, with some not included. Here the sample spans fewer than 250,000 clones, 89% being singletons. The sequenced material came from PBMCs or T cells enriched from blood (not recorded which). The clonotype originates from a woman younger than 35 who had recovered from COVID-19. The gene calls are TRBV28 and TRBJ2-4; D is ambiguous. This chain's CDR3 is CASSSGPVIQYF. The CDR3 region has the DNA TGTGCCAGCAGTTCAGGCCCGGTCATTCAGTACTTC.